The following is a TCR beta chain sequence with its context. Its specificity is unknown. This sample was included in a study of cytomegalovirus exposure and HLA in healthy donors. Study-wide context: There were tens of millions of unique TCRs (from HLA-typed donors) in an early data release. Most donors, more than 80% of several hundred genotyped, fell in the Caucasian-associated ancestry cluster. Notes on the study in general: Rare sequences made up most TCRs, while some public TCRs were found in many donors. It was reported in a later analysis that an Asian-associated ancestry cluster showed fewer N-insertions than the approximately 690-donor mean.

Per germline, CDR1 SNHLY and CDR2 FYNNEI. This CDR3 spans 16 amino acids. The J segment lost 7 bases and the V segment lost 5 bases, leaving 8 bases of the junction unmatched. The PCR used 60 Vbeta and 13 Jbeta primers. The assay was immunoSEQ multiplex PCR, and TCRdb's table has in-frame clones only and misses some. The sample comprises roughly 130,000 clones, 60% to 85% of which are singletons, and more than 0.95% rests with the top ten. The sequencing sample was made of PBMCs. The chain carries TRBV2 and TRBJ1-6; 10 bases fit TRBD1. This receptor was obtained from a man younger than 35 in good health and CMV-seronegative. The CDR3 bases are TGTGCCAGCAGTATTAACGGACAGGGGGTAAATTCACCCCTCCACTTT. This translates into CASSINGQGVNSPLHF.